This TCR beta chain was sequenced in a study of T cell clonality in common variable immunodeficiency. Patients had low serum IgG, IgA and/or IgM and specific antibody deficiency. Patients and controls were mostly of Caucasian heritage. Heparinized whole blood, roughly 5 to 9 ml, came from each donor. Control and CVID samples contributed equal amounts of genomic DNA. Clones were read by immunoSEQ multiplex PCR, and TCRdb kept only the in-frame ones, dropping some. The data show fewer than 8,000 clones, with none appearing a single time. This clone is medium-sized in the sample. The target antigen is unknown. The read terminates 3 residues before the CDR3 end, so the remaining end is supplied by the germline J gene. Study findings and constraints: Reportedly, TCR beta sequences from common variable immunodeficiency showed fewer deletions and N-nucleotide insertions.

Germline lookup yields CDR1 KGHDR and CDR2 SFDVKD. This CDR3 region has 16 residues. V lost 7 bases, J lost 5 bases, and 8 bases stayed unmatched. The rearrangement uses TRBV24-1 and TRBJ2-3; 13 bases line up with TRBD2. The sequenced sample was peripheral blood mononuclear cells. The sequence was collected from a human donor with common variable immunodeficiency. Incomplete CDR3 DNA: TGTGCCACCAGCCAGGGGACTAGCGGGATGGGAGATACG. Translating gives CATSQGTSGMGDT. From start to end, the CDR3 is CATSQGTSGMGDTQYF.